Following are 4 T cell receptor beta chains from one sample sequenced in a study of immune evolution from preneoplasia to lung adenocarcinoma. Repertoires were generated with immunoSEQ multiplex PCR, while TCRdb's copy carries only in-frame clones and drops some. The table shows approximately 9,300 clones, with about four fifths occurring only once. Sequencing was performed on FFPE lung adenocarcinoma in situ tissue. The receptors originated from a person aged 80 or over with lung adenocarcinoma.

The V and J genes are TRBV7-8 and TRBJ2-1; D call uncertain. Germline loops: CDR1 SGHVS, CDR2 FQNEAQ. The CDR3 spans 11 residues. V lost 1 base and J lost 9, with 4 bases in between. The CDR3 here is CASSLVTEQFF. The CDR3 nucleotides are TGTGCCAGCAGCTTAGTAACTGAGCAGTTCTTC.

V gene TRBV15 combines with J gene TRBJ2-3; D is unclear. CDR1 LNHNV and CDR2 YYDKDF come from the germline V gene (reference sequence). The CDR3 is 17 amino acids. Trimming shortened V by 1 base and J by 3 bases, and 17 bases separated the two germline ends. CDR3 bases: TGTGCCACCAGCAGAGGCTTTGACACCAGAGGAACAGATACGCAGTATTTT. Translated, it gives CATSRGFDTRGTDTQYF.

The CDR3 loop is CASSPLLPGQGAADTQYF. The CDR3 coding sequence is TGTGCCAGCTCACCACTTTTGCCGGGACAGGGGGCCGCAGATACGCAGTATTTT. The chain links TRBV18 to TRBJ2-3; 12 nucleotides line up with TRBD1. CDR1 and CDR2 (germline): KGHSH, LQKENI. Trimming at V came to 1 base and at J to 4 bases, leaving 9 bases not matched to a gene. The CDR3 has 18 residues.

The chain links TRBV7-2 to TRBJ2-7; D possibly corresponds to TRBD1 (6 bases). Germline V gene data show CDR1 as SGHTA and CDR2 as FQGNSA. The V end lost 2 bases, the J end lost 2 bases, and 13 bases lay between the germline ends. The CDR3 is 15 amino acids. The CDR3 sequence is CASSLSGQGTYEQYF. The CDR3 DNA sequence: TGTGCCAGCAGCTTATCCGGGCAGGGGACCTACGAGCAGTACTTC. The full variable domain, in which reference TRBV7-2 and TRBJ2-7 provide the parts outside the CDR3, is GAGVSQSPSNKVTEKGKDVELRCDPISGHTALYWYRQSLGQGLEFLIYFQGNSAPDKSGLPSDRFSAERTGGSVSTLTIQRTQQEDSAVYLCASSLSGQGTYEQYFGPGTRLTVT.